This TCR beta chain was found in a study of control samples from healthy donors and cancer patients. Sequencing used immunoSEQ multiplex PCR; TCRdb keeps in-frame clones, though not all of them. The sample has some 140,000 clones, roughly nine tenths seen once. The TCR sequence derives from a man aged 45-60 years with head and neck cancer. The specimen sequenced was PBMCs.

Here the CDR3 DNA reads TGTGCCAGCAGTACCACAGGGCCCTTCAATGAGCAGTTCTTC. It is translated as CASSTTGPFNEQFF. This chain connects TRBV28 to TRBJ2-1; the D gene is possibly TRBD1 (6 bases). The CDR3 has 14 residues. Germline-derived CDR1 and CDR2 are MDHEN and SYDVKM. With 5 bases removed from V and 6 bases from J, the gap between germline ends came to 14 bases.